This is a list of T cell receptor beta chains from one sample in a study of T cells in Graves' hyperthyroidism and ophthalmopathy. A single record per CDR3 protein comes from TCRdb applying MiXCR to the multiplex PCR reads. Here the sample spans around 660,000 distinct CDR3 sequences, 40% to 55% being singletons. The source material was peripheral blood or thyroid tissue (not recorded which). Receptors were obtained from an adult man with Graves' disease, either hyperthyroidism or ophthalmopathy (not recorded which). The CDR3 runs from the conserved cysteine through the conserved F or W. D genes are given only for firm matches. Where a row states a size, it is once, few, many or the class of an expanded clone; other rows omit it.

V gene: TRBV7-3
clone size: .
J gene: TRBJ1-1
CDR3 length: 15
D gene: .
CDR3 DNA: TGCGCCAGCAGCACCCGACAGGCACAGAACACTGAAGCTTTCTTT
CDR3 protein: CASSTRQAQNTEAFF

V gene: TRBV2
clone size: few
J gene: TRBJ2-7
CDR3 length: 16
D gene: .
CDR3 DNA: TGTGCCAGCAGAGATGGGGCAATCCACGGCTCCTACGAGCAGTACTTC
CDR3 protein: CASRDGAIHGSYEQYF

V gene: TRBV7-9
clone size: many
J gene: TRBJ2-7
CDR3 length: 15
D gene: .
CDR3 DNA: TGTGCCAGCAGCTTAGCGCTGGAGGGGGAATACGCGCAGTACTTC
CDR3 protein: CASSLALEGEYAQYF

V gene: TRBV12-3/TRBV12-4
clone size: .
J gene: TRBJ2-7
CDR3 length: 16
D gene: TRBD1
CDR3 DNA: TGTGCCAGCAGTGAAAGGTGGGGGACAGGGGCCTACGAGCAGTACTTC
CDR3 protein: CASSERWGTGAYEQYF

V gene: TRBV25-1
clone size: few
J gene: TRBJ1-2
CDR3 length: 15
D gene: TRBD1
CDR3 DNA: TGTGCCAGCGTCGACCGGGACAGGGGTCGGTATGGCTACACCTTC
CDR3 protein: CASVDRDRGRYGYTF

V gene: TRBV25-1
clone size: many
J gene: TRBJ2-2
CDR3 length: 15
D gene: .
CDR3 DNA: TGTGCCAGCAGTGACGCAGGGAAAAACACCGGGGAGCTGTTTTTT
CDR3 protein: CASSDAGKNTGELFF

V gene: TRBV29-1
clone size: many
J gene: TRBJ1-2
CDR3 length: 10
D gene: .
CDR3 DNA: TGCAGCGTTGCTGAGTCGGGCTACACCTTC
CDR3 protein: CSVAESGYTF

V gene: TRBV29-1
clone size: .
J gene: TRBJ2-7
CDR3 length: 13
D gene: .
CDR3 DNA: TGCAGCGTTGAAGAGGGCAGGCTATACGAGCAGTACTTC
CDR3 protein: CSVEEGRLYEQYF

V gene: TRBV7-4
clone size: once
J gene: TRBJ2-7
CDR3 length: 15
D gene: .
CDR3 DNA: TGTGCCAGCAGCTTAGCGCGCCTGGCCTCCTACGAGCAGTACTTC
CDR3 protein: CASSLARLASYEQYF

V gene: TRBV9
clone size: .
J gene: TRBJ1-1
CDR3 length: 14
D gene: .
CDR3 DNA: TGTGCCAGCAGCGTTAGGGCGGTGGACACTGAAGCTTTCTTT
CDR3 protein: CASSVRAVDTEAFF

V gene: TRBV15
clone size: .
J gene: TRBJ1-4
CDR3 length: 14
D gene: .
CDR3 DNA: TGTGCCACCAGCAGAGGGGTGTCTAATGAAAAACTGTTTTTT
CDR3 protein: CATSRGVSNEKLFF

V gene: TRBV20-1
clone size: .
J gene: TRBJ2-7
CDR3 length: 16
D gene: TRBD1
CDR3 DNA: TGCAGTGCTAGAGATGCCCGACGACAGGGGGCTCACGAGCAGTACTTC
CDR3 protein: CSARDARRQGAHEQYF

V gene: TRBV6-6
clone size: once
J gene: TRBJ2-2
CDR3 length: 14
D gene: TRBD2
CDR3 DNA: TGTGCCAGCAGTTACCCAGGGAGGGCCGGGGAGCTGTTTTTT
CDR3 protein: CASSYPGRAGELFF

V gene: TRBV29-1
clone size: .
J gene: TRBJ1-2
CDR3 length: 13
D gene: TRBD1
CDR3 DNA: TGCAGCGTTGAGACTCAGGGGGTGGGAGGCTACACCTTC
CDR3 protein: CSVETQGVGGYTF

V gene: TRBV7-6
clone size: many
J gene: TRBJ1-5
CDR3 length: 15
D gene: .
CDR3 DNA: TGTGCCAGCAGCTTAGAAGGGACAATAGGTCAGCCCCAGCATTTT
CDR3 protein: CASSLEGTIGQPQHF

V gene: TRBV14
clone size: .
J gene: TRBJ1-2
CDR3 length: 14
D gene: .
CDR3 DNA: TGTGCCAGCAGCCAAGGCTGGGTTAACTATGGCTACACCTTC
CDR3 protein: CASSQGWVNYGYTF

V gene: TRBV29-1
clone size: few
J gene: TRBJ2-2
CDR3 length: 14
D gene: .
CDR3 DNA: TGCAGCGTTGCTGGGGCGGAGAACACCGGGGAGCTGTTTTTT
CDR3 protein: CSVAGAENTGELFF

V gene: TRBV15
clone size: .
J gene: TRBJ1-4
CDR3 length: 16
D gene: .
CDR3 DNA: TGTGCCACCAGCAGAGACGAGTCTGGGGCCAATGAAAAACTGTTTTTT
CDR3 protein: CATSRDESGANEKLFF

V gene: TRBV2
clone size: few
J gene: TRBJ2-7
CDR3 length: 15
D gene: .
CDR3 DNA: TGTGCCAGCCTCCGTAGTTCGGCGGTTCCCTACGAGCAGTACTTC
CDR3 protein: CASLRSSAVPYEQYF

V gene: TRBV15
clone size: .
J gene: TRBJ2-7
CDR3 length: 15
D gene: TRBD2
CDR3 DNA: TGTGCCACCAGCAGAGATCTAGCGGGAGATTACGAGCAGTACTTC
CDR3 protein: CATSRDLAGDYEQYF

V gene: TRBV7-9
clone size: .
J gene: TRBJ1-4
CDR3 length: 14
D gene: .
CDR3 DNA: TGTGCCAGCAGCTTCGGGGCAGATACTGAAAAACTGTTTTTT
CDR3 protein: CASSFGADTEKLFF

V gene: TRBV7-9
clone size: .
J gene: TRBJ1-1
CDR3 length: 15
D gene: .
CDR3 DNA: TGTGCCAGTAGCCTAAATACAGGGCTCGGCACTGAAGCTTTCTTT
CDR3 protein: CASSLNTGLGTEAFF

V gene: TRBV2
clone size: few
J gene: TRBJ2-2
CDR3 length: 16
D gene: .
CDR3 DNA: TGTGCCAGCAGTGAAGAGGGGCGGGGGAACACCGGGGAGCTGTTTTTT
CDR3 protein: CASSEEGRGNTGELFF

V gene: TRBV20-1
clone size: once
J gene: TRBJ1-1
CDR3 length: 15
D gene: .
CDR3 DNA: TGCAGTGCTGATAAACGGATGCAGGGTAACACTGAAGCTTTCTTT
CDR3 protein: CSADKRMQGNTEAFF

V gene: TRBV12-3/TRBV12-4
clone size: many
J gene: TRBJ1-5
CDR3 length: 14
D gene: .
CDR3 DNA: TGTGCCAGCAGTTTGGTGGGGTACGATCAGCCCCAGCATTTT
CDR3 protein: CASSLVGYDQPQHF